The following is a T cell receptor beta chain sequence with its context. At least ten counts were recorded for this clonotype. Its antigen is unknown. There are no base qualities to consult, and no much larger clone falls within one base. Looking up the germline V gene yields CDR1 KGHDR and CDR2 SFDVKD. V was cut back by 0 bases and J by 0 bases, leaving a gap of 8 bases between them. The CDR3 sequence holds 16 residues, the cysteine and phenylalanine included. Of the read, only the CDR3 DNA is kept; its 48 bases are in frame from base 1. The data were obtained in a study of regulatory T cells in long-lasting Graves disease (dated by TCRdb to the early 2020s). A note on the overall study: Newly diagnosed Graves' disease patients had taken antithyroid drugs for less than 3 months. The study took place in China and was registered as a clinical trial. A total of about 33 samples underwent TCR sequencing, from roughly 13 patients with persistent Graves' disease and approximately 20 patients with newly diagnosed Graves' disease. Persistent Graves' disease patients were compared with newly diagnosed Graves' disease patients by peripheral blood TCR sequencing and RNA sequencing.

Library generation was performed with multiplex PCR. This sample was sequenced with an Illumina HiSeq 4000. TCR beta libraries were built with iRepertoire HTBI primers and Arm-PCR amplification of CDR3 regions. Gel purification was performed on PCR products prior to sequencing. In the source study's methods: Gene usage analysis of CDR3 amino acid clonotypes relied on the approximately 62 TRBV and 14 TRBJ segments identified across samples. Filtered high-quality paired reads were merged into contigs using COPE and FqMerger. BLAST was used to align contigs to the IMGT TRBV, TRBD and TRBJ reference genes, and CDR3 was defined following IMGT. Highly expanded clones were defined as clonotypes with a frequency above 0.1%. Shannon entropy was used to measure repertoire diversity, and the Gini coefficient was used to measure V-J evenness. A clonotype was considered public if more than one individual shared it. TCRdb reran the public reads through fastp at Q25 and MiXCR, keeping productive beta chains. Duplicate CDR3 protein sequences are folded into a single record with the most common DNA and genes. TCRdb's processing, not the authors', yielded these V and J calls. Here the sample has 450,000 to 500,000 distinct CDR3 sequences; roughly 17% occur a single time. Clones ranked in the top ten supply 9% to 15% of the sample.

Summary of the overall study and its limitations: Peripheral blood alone was examined, since thyroid tissue, which constituted the primary lesion, could not be accessed. Compared with newly diagnosed patients, persistent Graves' disease patients had lower TCR Shannon entropy and fewer highly expanded clones, which suggests clonal expansion. The authors noted that the small sample size was a limitation that may lower accuracy. Sequencing and analysis were limited to the TCR beta chain. Persistent patients shared more public clonotypes among themselves (approximately 2,500) than newly diagnosed patients did (about 970). Preferential use of TRBV28, TRBJ1-2 and TRBJ2-5 was observed in persistent disease, whereas TRBV20-1 and TRBJ2-1 were favored in newly diagnosed disease.

The sample's time point label is to be understood as: newly diagnosed GD, antithyroid drugs for less than 3 months. For both TCR sequencing and RNA sequencing, RNA was extracted from PBMCs in TRIzol. The diagnosis of Graves' disease followed American Thyroid Association guidelines. Patients for the study were recruited at an endocrinology department in Xi'an, China. Each patient gave 7 to 9.5 milliliters of peripheral blood, collected in an EDTA anticoagulant tube. Ficoll Paque Plus density gradient separation was used to isolate PBMCs, and no further T cell sorting was done. An Agilent 2100 Bioanalyzer and agarose gel were used to check RNA quality, while a NanoDrop 2000 measured RNA concentration. The data also belong to a second study, concerning T cells in Graves' hyperthyroidism and ophthalmopathy. The second study's paper adds: A patient counted as having stable Graves' hyperthyroidism if no progression to ophthalmopathy occurred over 18 months of follow-up. Hyperthyroidism patients were newly diagnosed, with disease duration under 2 months, and aged 18 to 65 years. Exclusion was applied to patients with uncontrolled infections, other autoimmune diseases, pregnancy or lactation. Diagnoses relied on clinical symptoms, serum thyroxine and TRAb, thyroid ultrasound and orbital computed tomography. For the first round of RT-PCR on the TCR CDR3, the HTBI primer set was used together with the Qiagen OneStep RT-PCR kit. Most expanded thyroid clonotypes (frequency above 0.001) were also detected in blood, a finding suggesting that blood repertoires may reflect thyroid immune responses. A model built on a 13 V-J signature distinguished ophthalmopathy from stable hyperthyroidism, reaching about 88% sensitivity and 81.08% specificity in cross-validation and 80%/75% in testing. In validation, the model predicted progression to ophthalmopathy a median of around six months before onset, with over 55% sensitivity and more than 72% specificity. TCR V-J signatures able to tell the groups apart were searched for in a discovery cohort of 90 to 100 patients, of whom over 40 had Graves' ophthalmopathy and roughly 59 had stable Graves' hyperthyroidism. An independent validation cohort of about 20 hyperthyroidism patients and approximately 15 patients who later progressed to ophthalmopathy tested prospective prediction of ophthalmopathy. For training and testing, the approximately 92 patients in the discovery cohort were randomly divided in a 7:3 ratio. In addition, the study compared T-cell repertoires in thyroid tissue and in blood from roughly six Graves' hyperthyroidism patients. Following sampling, methimazole starting at 30 mg daily was given to hyperthyroidism patients, and high-dose intravenous methylprednisolone was given to ophthalmopathy patients. The libraries were constructed in a second round of multiplex PCR and then size-selected and purified. The libraries were sequenced on an Illumina HiSeq2000 using paired-end 100 bp reads. SOAPnuke was used to process the raw data, throwing out any read that contained adapters or uncalled bases, had a mean Phred below 15, or lacked an exact constant-primer or identifier match. High-quality paired reads were merged using COPE v1.2.5, and each unique nucleotide sequence was defined as a clonotype. MiTCR v1.1 was used to align clonotypes to the IMGT TRBV, TRBD and TRBJ reference segments. Analysis was restricted to V-J combinations with a frequency above 0.0001, which covered 98% to 99.2% of repertoires. The TCS score was defined as the ratio of F50 (clonal expansion) to E x V (chaos), calculated using BLOSUM62-based TCRdist between CDR3 peptides within each V-J. Welch's t-statistics and random forest reduced some 510 V-J features to 13, which were used in a naive Bayes classifier (R e1071). No statistical method was used to fix the sample size in advance, and group allocation was not hidden from the investigators. The paper describes TCR Vbeta CDR3 sequencing of fewer than 150 peripheral blood samples, made up of some 42 ophthalmopathy patients, some 80 hyperthyroidism patients and about 17 progressor patients.

This specimen consisted of peripheral blood mononuclear cells (PBMCs), obtained at new diagnosis, from a patient treated with antithyroid drugs. The chain employs TRBV24-1 and TRBJ2-1; no D segment can be confidently identified. The origin of this receptor is a middle-aged man with Graves disease. Donor details come from another sample of the same person, matched by shared clones. The bases read TGTGCCACCAGTGATTTGCGCGCTGGCTCCTACAATGAGCAGTTCTTC. Translation gives CATSDLRAGSYNEQFF.